The present entry profiles one TCR beta chain with its context. As yet, its antigen is unknown. These data come from a study of PD-1 blockade in mismatch repair-deficient tumors. Time point specified: 10-day in vitro stimulation with candidate neoantigen peptide 5. The TCR-sequenced patients were a few responders to pembrolizumab. A roughly ten-day in vitro culture was run per each of over five reactive peptides. Using immunoSEQ multiplex PCR, the repertoire was profiled, and TCRdb retains in-frame clones only, with some absent. The top ten clones hold about 10% of a sample with fewer than 16,000 clones, approximately 80% of them seen once. The source material was cells cultured in vitro, sampled from a patient treated with pembrolizumab. The TCR comes from an adult with mismatch repair-deficient cancer.

The CDR3 coding sequence is TGTGCCAGCAGCTTAACGAAGGCCAGGGATCAGCCCCAGCATTTT. Residues: CASSLTKARDQPQHF. J is TRBJ1-5 and V is TRBV7-3; TRBD1 might be the D (5 bases). Germline CDR1 and CDR2: SGHTA and FQGTGA. This CDR3 is 15 amino acids long. Trimming shortened V by 0 bases and J by 5 bases, and 11 bases separated the two germline ends.